This T cell receptor beta chain originates from a study of T cells after yellow fever vaccination. This clonotype has a count of ten or more. Its target is not known. An end of the junction does not agree with germline; a read error may underlie this. CDR3 size: 14 residues. A single record per CDR3 protein comes from TCRdb applying MiXCR to the 5' RACE reads. The sample has 50,000 or so distinct CDR3 sequences, roughly 6.9% seen once. The study's findings and limits: FACS-sorted repertoires could harbor abundant contaminating bulk-population clonotypes. Post-booster reappearance was seen for most primary-vaccination clones (roughly 97% CD4, 80% to 90% CD8).

V is TRBV12-3 or TRBV12-4 and J is TRBJ2-6, with D tentatively TRBD1 or TRBD2 (5 bases each). This clonotype originated in a man younger than 35 who received the YFV17D yellow fever vaccine. This material consisted of CD8+ T cells sorted from PBMCs, taken on the day of the first yellow fever vaccination. CDR3 loop: CASSQEGRANVLTF. The CDR3 region has the DNA TGTGCCAGCAGTCAAGAGGGACGGGCGAACGTCCTGACTTTC.